This T cell receptor (beta chain) was recovered during a study of blood T cell repertoires in COVID-19. The overall study: Samples representing acute and convalescent COVID-19 were sourced from the United States, Italy and Spain. T cells, B-cell-depleted T cells, or PBMCs supplied cDNA or gDNA.

The V end lost 7 bases, the J end lost 4 bases, and 13 bases lay between the germline ends. CDR1 is LNHDA and CDR2 is SQIVND in the germline V gene (reference sequence). The length of the CDR3 is 13 residues. The repertoire was sequenced with immunoSEQ multiplex PCR; TCRdb's copy has only in-frame clones and lacks some. Of 56,000 or so clones in the sample, approximately 91% were seen once. V usage is TRBV19 and J usage is TRBJ1-1; D unclear. The TCR originated in a man in his fifties or sixties with active COVID-19. The sequenced sample was peripheral blood. DNA for the CDR3: TGTGCCAGTACCCGGGGTGAGGCCACTGAAGCTTTCTTT. The encoded protein is CASTRGEATEAFF.